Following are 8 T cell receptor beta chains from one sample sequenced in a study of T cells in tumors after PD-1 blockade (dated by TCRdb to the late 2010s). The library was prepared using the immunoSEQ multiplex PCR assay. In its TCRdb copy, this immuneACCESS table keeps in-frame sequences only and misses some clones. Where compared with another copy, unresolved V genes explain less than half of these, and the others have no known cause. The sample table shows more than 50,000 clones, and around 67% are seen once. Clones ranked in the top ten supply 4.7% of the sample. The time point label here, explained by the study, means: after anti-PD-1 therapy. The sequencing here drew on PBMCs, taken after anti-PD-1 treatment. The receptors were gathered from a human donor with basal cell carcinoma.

The CDR3 sequence: CASSLQNPGELFF. Written as DNA, the CDR3 is TGTGCCAGCAGTTTACAAAACCCCGGGGAGCTGTTTTTT. This rearrangement joins TRBV28 to TRBJ2-2; D is uncertain. Germline CDR1 MDHEN, CDR2 SYDVKM. The CDR3 length is 13 residues. V lost 2 bases and J lost 6, with 7 bases in between.

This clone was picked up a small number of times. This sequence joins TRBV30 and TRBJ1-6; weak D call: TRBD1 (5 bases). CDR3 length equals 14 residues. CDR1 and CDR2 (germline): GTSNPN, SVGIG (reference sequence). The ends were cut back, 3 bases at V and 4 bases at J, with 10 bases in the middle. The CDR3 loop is CAWRVREYNSPLHF. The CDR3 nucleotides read TGTGCCTGGAGGGTCAGGGAATATAATTCACCCCTCCACTTT.

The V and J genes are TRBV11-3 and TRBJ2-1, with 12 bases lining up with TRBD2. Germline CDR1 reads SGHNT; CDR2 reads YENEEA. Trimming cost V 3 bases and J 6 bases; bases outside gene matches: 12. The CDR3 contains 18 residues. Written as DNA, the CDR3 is TGTGCCAGCAGCTTGGGGCGGCTAGCGGGGGGGTCGGCCAATGAGCAGTTCTTC. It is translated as CASSLGRLAGGSANEQFF. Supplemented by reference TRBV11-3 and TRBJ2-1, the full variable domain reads EAGVVQSPRYKIIEKKQPVAFWCNPISGHNTLYWYLQNLGQGPELLIRYENEEAVDDSQLPKDRFSAERLKGVDSTLKIQPAELGDSAVYLCASSLGRLAGGSANEQFFGPGTRLTVL.

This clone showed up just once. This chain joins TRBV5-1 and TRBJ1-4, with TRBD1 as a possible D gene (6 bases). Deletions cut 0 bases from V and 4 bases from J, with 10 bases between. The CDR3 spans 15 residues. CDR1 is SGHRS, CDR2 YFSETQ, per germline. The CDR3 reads CASSLADRYNEKLFF. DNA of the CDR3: TGCGCCAGCAGCTTGGCCGACAGGTATAATGAAAAACTGTTTTTT.

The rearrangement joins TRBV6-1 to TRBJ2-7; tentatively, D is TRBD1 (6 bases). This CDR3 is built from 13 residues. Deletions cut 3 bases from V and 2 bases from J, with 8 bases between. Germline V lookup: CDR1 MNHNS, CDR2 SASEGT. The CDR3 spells CASSEDRPYEQYF. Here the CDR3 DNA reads TGTGCCAGCAGTGAGGACAGACCCTACGAGCAGTACTTC.

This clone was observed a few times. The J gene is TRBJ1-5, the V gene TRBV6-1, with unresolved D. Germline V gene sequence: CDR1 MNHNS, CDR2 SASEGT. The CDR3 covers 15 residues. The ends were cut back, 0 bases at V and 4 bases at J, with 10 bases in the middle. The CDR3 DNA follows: TGTGCCAGCAGTGAAGCGCTGGGAGATAATCAGCCCCAGCATTTT. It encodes CASSEALGDNQPQHF.

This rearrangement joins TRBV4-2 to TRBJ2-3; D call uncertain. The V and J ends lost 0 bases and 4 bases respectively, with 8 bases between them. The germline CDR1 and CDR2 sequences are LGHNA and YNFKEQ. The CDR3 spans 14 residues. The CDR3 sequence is CASSQDSIADTQYF. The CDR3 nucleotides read TGTGCCAGCAGCCAAGACAGTATCGCAGATACGCAGTATTTT.

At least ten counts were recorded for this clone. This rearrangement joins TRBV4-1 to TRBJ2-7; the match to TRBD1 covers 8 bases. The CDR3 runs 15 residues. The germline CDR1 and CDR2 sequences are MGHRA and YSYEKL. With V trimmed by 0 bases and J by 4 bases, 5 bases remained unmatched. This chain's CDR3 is CASSQDPGGVYEQYF. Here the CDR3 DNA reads TGCGCCAGCAGCCAAGACCCAGGGGGCGTATACGAGCAGTACTTC.